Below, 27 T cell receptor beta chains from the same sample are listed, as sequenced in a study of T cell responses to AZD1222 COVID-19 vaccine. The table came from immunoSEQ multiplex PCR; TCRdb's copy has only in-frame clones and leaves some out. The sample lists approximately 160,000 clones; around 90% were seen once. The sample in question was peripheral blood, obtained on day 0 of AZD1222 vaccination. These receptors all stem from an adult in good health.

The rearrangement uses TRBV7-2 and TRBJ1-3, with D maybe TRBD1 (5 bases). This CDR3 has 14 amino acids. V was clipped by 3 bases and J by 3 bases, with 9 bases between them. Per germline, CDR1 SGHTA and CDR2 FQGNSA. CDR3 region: CASSFQGHGNTIYF. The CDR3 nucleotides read TGTGCCAGCAGCTTTCAGGGTCATGGAAACACCATATATTTT.

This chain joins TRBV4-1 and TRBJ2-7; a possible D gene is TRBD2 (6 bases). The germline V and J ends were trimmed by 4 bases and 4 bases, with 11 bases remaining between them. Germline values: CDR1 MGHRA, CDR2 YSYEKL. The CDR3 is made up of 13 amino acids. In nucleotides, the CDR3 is TGCGCCAGCAGCCGGGGTCGGGGGTACGAGCAGTACTTC. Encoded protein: CASSRGRGYEQYF.

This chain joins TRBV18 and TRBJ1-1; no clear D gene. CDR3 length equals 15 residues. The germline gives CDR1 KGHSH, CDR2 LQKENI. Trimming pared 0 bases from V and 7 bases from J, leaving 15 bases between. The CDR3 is CASSPPGQELGEAFF. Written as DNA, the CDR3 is TGTGCCAGCTCACCACCGGGTCAGGAACTCGGTGAAGCTTTCTTT.

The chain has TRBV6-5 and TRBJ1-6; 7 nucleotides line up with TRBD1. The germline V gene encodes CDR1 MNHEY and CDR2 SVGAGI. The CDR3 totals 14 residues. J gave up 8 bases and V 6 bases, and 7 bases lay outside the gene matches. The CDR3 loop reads CASRLQGYDSPLHF. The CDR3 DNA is TGTGCCAGCAGGCTACAGGGGTATGATTCACCCCTCCACTTT.

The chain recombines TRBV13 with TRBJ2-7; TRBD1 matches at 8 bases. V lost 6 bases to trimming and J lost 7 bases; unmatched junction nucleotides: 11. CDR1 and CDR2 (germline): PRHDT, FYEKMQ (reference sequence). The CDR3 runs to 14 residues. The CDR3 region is CASSLTGAEGEQYF. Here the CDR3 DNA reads TGTGCCAGCAGTCTGACAGGGGCTGAGGGAGAGCAGTACTTC.

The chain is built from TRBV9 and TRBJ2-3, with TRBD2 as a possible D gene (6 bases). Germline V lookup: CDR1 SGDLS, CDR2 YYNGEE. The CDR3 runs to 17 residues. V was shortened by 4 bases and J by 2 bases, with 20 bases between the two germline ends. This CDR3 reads CASSPSGLRGYTDTQYF. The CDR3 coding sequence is TGTGCCAGCAGCCCCTCTGGCCTGCGGGGCTACACAGATACGCAGTATTTT.

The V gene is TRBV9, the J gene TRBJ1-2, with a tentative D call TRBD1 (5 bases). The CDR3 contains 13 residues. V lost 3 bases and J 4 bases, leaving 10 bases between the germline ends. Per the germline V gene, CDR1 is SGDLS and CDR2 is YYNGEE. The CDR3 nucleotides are TGTGCCAGCAGCGCGAGGGGAAGCTATGGCTACACCTTC. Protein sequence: CASSARGSYGYTF.

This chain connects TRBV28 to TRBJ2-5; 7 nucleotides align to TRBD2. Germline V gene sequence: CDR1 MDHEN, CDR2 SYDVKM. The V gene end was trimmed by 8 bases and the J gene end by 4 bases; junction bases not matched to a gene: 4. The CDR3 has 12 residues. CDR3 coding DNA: TGTGCCAGCTCTGCGGGAGTAGAGACCCAGTACTTC. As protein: CASSAGVETQYF.

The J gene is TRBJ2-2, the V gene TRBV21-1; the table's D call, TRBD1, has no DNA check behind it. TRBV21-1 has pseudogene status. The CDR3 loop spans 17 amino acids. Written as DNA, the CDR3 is TGTGCCAGCAGCAAAGGGACAGGGGGAACGAACACCGGGGAGCTGTTTTTT. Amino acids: CASSKGTGGTNTGELFF.

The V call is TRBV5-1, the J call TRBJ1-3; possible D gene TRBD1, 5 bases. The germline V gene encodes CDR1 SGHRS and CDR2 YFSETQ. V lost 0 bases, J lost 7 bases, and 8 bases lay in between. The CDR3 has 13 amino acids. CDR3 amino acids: CASSLAGGNTIYF. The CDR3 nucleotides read TGCGCCAGCAGCTTGGCCGGGGGGAACACCATATATTTT.

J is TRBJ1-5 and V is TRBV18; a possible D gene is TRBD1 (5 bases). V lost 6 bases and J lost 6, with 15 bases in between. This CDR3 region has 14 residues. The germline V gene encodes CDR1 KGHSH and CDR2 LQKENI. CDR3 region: CASSLGQGGQPQHF. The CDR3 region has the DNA TGTGCCAGCTCCCTCGGCCAGGGCGGTCAGCCCCAGCATTTT.

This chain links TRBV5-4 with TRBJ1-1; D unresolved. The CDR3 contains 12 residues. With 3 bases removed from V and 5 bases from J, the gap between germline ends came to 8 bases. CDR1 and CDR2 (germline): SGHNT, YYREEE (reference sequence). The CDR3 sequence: CASSYWETEAFF. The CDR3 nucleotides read TGTGCCAGCAGCTATTGGGAGACTGAAGCTTTCTTT. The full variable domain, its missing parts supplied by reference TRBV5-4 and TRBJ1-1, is ETGVTQSPTHLIKTRGQQVTLRCSSQSGHNTVSWYQQALGQGPQFIFQYYREEENGRGNFPPRFSGLQFPNYSSELNVNALELDDSALYLCASSYWETEAFFGQGTRLTVV.

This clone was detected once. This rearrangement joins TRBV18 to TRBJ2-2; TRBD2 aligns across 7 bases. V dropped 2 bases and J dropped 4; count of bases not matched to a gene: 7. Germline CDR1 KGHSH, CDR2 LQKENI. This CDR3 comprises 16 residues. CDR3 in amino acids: CASSPTGGRGTGELFF. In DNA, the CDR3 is TGTGCCAGCTCACCAACCGGGGGGAGAGGCACCGGGGAGCTGTTTTTT.

The CDR3: CATGLAGHYEQYF. The CDR3 DNA reads as TGTGCCACGGGACTAGCGGGACACTACGAGCAGTACTTC. The chain recombines TRBV6-5 with TRBJ2-7, with 13 bases matching TRBD2. CDR3 length: 13 amino acids. V trimming: 10 bases; J trimming: 3 bases; junction bases outside the gene matches: 3. The germline CDR1 and CDR2 sequences are MNHEY and SVGAGI.

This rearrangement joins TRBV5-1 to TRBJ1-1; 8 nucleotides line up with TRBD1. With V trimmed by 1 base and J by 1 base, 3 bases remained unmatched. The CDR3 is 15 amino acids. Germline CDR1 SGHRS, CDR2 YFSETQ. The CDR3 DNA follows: TGCGCCAGCAGCTTGCGGGGGACAGGGAACACTGAAGCTTTCTTT. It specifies CASSLRGTGNTEAFF.

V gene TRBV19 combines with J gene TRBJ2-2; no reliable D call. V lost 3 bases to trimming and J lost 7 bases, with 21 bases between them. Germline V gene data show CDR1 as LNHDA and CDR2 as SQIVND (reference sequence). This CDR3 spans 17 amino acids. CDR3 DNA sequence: TGTGCCAGTAGTATGGGCAGATTATACCTAAAGGGCGGGGAGCTGTTTTTT. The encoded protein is CASSMGRLYLKGGELFF.

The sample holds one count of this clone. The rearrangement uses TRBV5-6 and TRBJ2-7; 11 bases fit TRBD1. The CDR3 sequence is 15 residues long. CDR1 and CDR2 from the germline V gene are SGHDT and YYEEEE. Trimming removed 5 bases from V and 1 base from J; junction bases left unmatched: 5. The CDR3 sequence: CASSPRDRGSYEQYF. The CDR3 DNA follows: TGTGCCAGCAGTCCCCGGGACAGGGGGTCCTACGAGCAGTACTTC. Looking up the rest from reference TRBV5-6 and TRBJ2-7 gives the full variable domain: DAGVTQSPTHLIKTRGQQVTLRCSPKSGHDTVSWYQQALGQGPQFIFQYYEEEERQRGNFPDRFSGHQFPNYSSELNVNALLLGDSALYLCASSPRDRGSYEQYFGPGTRLTVT.

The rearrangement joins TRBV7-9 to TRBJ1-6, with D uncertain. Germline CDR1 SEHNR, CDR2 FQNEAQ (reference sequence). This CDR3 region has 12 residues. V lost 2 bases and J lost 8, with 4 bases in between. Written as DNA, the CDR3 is TGTGCCAGCAGCTTATCTGATTCACCCCTCCACTTT. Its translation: CASSLSDSPLHF.

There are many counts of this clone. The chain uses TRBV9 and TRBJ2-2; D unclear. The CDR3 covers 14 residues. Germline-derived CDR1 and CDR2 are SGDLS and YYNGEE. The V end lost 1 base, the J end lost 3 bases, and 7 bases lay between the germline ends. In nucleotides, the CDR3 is TGTGCCAGCAGCGTATACGCCGACACCGGGGAGCTGTTTTTT. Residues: CASSVYADTGELFF.

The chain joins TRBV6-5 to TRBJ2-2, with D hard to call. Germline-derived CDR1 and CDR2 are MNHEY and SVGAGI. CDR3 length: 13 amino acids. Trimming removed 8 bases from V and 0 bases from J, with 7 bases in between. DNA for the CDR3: TGTGCCAGCTGCAGTTCGAACACCGGGGAGCTGTTTTTT. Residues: CASCSSNTGELFF.

CDR3 in DNA: TGTGCCAGCAGTGGCGACGCTTACAATGAGCAGTTCTTC. The encoded protein is CASSGDAYNEQFF. The V and J genes are TRBV12-3 or TRBV12-4 and TRBJ2-1; D gene uncertain. The V gene lost 5 bases and the J gene lost 4 bases, with 9 bases spanning the gap. The CDR3 has 13 residues.

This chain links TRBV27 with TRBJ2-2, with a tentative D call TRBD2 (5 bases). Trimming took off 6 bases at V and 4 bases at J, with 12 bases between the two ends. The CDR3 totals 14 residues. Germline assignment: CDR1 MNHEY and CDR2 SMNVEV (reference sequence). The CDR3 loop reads CASSPGIFTGELFF. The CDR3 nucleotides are TGTGCCAGCAGCCCCGGGATTTTCACCGGGGAGCTGTTTTTT.

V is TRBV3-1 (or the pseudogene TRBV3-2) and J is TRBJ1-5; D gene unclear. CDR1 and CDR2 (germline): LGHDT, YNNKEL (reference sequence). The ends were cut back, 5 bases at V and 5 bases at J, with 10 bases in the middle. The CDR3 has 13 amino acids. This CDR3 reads CASSNRGDQPQHF. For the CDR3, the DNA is TGTGCCAGCAGCAACAGAGGCGATCAGCCCCAGCATTTT.

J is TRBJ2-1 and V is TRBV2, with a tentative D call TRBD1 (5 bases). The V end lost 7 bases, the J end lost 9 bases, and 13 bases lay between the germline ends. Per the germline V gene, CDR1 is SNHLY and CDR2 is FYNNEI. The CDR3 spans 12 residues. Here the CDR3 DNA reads TGTGCCAGCATTTTTCATAGGGGTGAGCAGTTCTTC. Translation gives CASIFHRGEQFF.

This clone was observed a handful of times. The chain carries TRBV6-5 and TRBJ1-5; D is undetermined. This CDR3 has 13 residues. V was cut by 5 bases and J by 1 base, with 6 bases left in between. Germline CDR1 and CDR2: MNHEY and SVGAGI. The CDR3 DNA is TGTGCCAGCAGTCCCCGGAGCAATCAGCCCCAGCATTTT. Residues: CASSPRSNQPQHF.

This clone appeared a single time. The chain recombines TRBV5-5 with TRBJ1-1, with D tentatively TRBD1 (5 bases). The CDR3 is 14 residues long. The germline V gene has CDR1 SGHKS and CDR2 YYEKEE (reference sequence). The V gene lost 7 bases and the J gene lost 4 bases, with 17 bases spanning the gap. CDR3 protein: CASGLSRGGTEAFF. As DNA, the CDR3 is TGTGCCAGCGGTCTCTCACGGGGCGGCACTGAAGCTTTCTTT.

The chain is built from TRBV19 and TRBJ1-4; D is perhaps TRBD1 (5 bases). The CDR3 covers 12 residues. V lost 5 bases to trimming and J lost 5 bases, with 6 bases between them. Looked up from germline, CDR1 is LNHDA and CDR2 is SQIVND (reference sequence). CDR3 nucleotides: TGTGCCAGTAGTGAGGGGAATGAAAAACTGTTTTTT. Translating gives CASSEGNEKLFF.